This paragraph reports one T cell receptor beta chain. What it binds is unknown. Other DNA sequences in this specimen translate into the identical CDR3. A multiplex PCR was run with 60 Vbeta primers and 13 Jbeta primers. TCRdb's table, derived via immunoSEQ multiplex PCR, lists solely in-frame clones and lacks some. The repertoire holds 110,000 to 150,000 clones, with over 70% as singletons. The data were obtained in a study of cytomegalovirus exposure and HLA in healthy donors. Study-wide results and limits: According to an earlier analysis, most TCR beta V segments yielded productive rearrangements about 87% or about 30% of the time. Sequences of the TCR beta chain were said to predict the HLA-A and HLA-B alleles of most subjects accurately.

CDR3 length: 15 residues. Losses at the gene ends were 0 bases for V and 3 bases for J; bases not matched to a gene: 1. Germline values: CDR1 SGHRS, CDR2 YFSETQ. The V gene is TRBV5-1, the J gene TRBJ1-5, with TRBD1 identical over 9 bases. This receptor was obtained from a man aged 35-49 years in good health and CMV-seronegative. Sequenced material: PBMCs. CDR3 in amino acids: CASSLDRGPNQPQHF. CDR3 DNA: TGCGCCAGCAGCTTGGACAGGGGGCCCAATCAGCCCCAGCATTTT. The variable domain in full, completed from reference TRBV5-1 and TRBJ1-5, reads KAGVTQTPRYLIKTRGQQVTLSCSPISGHRSVSWYQQTPGQGLQFLFEYFSETQRNKGNFPGRFSGRQFSNSRSEMNVSTLELGDSALYLCASSLDRGPNQPQHFGDGTRLSIL.